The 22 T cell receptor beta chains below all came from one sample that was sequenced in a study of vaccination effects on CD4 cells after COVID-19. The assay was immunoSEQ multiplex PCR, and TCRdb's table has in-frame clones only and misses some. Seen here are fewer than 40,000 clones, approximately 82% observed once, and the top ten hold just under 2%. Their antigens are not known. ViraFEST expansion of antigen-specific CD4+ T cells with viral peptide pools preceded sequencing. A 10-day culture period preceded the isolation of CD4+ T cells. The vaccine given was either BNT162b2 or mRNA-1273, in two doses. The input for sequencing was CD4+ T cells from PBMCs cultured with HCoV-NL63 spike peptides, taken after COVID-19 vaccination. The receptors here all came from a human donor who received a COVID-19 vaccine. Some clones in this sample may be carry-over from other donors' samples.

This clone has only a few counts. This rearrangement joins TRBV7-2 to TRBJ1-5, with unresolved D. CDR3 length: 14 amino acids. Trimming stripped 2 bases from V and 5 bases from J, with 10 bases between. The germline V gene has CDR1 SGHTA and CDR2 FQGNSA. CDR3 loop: CASSLFRSHQPQHF. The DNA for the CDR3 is TGTGCCAGCAGCTTATTCCGGTCCCATCAGCCCCAGCATTTT.

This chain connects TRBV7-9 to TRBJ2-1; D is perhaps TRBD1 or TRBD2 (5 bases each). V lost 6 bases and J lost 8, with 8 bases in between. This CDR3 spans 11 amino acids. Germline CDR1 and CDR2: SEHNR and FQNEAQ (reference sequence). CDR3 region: CASRRGDEQFF. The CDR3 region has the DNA TGTGCCAGCAGGAGAGGGGATGAGCAGTTCTTC.

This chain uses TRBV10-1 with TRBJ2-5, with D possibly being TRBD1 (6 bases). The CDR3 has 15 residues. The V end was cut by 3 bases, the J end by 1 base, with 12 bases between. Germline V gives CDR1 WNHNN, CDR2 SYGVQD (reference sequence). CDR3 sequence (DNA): TGCGCCAGCAGTGATTCCGCAGGGGTCCAAGAGACCCAGTACTTC. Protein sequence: CASSDSAGVQETQYF.

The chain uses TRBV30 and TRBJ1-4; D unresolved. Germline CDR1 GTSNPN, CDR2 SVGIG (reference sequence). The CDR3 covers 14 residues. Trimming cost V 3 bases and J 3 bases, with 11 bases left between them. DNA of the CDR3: TGTGCCTGGAGCCCTTCTACTGCTAATGAAAAACTGTTTTTT. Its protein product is CAWSPSTANEKLFF.

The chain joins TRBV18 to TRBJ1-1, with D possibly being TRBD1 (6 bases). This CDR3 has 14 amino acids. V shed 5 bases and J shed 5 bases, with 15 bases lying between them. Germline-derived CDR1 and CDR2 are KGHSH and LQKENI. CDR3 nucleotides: TGTGCCAGCTCAACGACCAGGGGAGAAACTGAAGCTTTCTTT. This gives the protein CASSTTRGETEAFF.

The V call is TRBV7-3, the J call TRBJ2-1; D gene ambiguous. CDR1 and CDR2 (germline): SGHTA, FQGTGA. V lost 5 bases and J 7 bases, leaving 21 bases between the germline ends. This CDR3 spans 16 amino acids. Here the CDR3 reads CASSETGDQDWNEQFF. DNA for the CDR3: TGTGCCAGCAGCGAAACCGGCGATCAAGACTGGAATGAGCAGTTCTTC.

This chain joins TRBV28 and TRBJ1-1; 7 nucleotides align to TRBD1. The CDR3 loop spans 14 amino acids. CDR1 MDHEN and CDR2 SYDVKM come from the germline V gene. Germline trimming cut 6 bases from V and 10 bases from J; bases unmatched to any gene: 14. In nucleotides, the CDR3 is TGTGCCAGCAGACCCACAGGGGCCTTCATGCCAGCTTTCTTT. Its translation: CASRPTGAFMPAFF.

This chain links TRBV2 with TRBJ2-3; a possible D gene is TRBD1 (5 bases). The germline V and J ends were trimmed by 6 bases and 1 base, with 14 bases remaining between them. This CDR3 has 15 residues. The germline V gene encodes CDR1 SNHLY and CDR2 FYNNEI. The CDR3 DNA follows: TGTGCCAGCAGGTATCAGGGTTTCGGCACAGATACGCAGTATTTT. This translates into CASRYQGFGTDTQYF. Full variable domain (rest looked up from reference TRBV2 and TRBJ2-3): EPEVTQTPSHQVTQMGQEVILRCVPISNHLYFYWYRQILGQKVEFLVSFYNNEISEKSEIFDDQFSVERPDGSNFTLKIRSTKLEDSAMYFCASRYQGFGTDTQYFGPGTRLTVL.

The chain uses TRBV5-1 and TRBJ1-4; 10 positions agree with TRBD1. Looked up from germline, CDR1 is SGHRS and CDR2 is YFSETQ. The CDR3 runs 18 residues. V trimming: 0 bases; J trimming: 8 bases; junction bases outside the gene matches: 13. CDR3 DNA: TGCGCCAGCAGCTTGGGTAGGGACAGGGGTCACTTAGAGGAAAAACTGTTTTTT. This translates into CASSLGRDRGHLEEKLFF. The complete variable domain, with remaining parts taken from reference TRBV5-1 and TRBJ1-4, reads KAGVTQTPRYLIKTRGQQVTLSCSPISGHRSVSWYQQTPGQGLQFLFEYFSETQRNKGNFPGRFSGRQFSNSRSEMNVSTLELGDSALYLCASSLGRDRGHLEEKLFFGSGTQLSVL.

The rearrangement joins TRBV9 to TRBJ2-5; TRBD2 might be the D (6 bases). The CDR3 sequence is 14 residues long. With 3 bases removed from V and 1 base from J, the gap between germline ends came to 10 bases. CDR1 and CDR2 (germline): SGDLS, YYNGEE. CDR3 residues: CASSGAGSQETQYF. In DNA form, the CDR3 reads TGTGCCAGCAGCGGGGCCGGGAGCCAAGAGACCCAGTACTTC.

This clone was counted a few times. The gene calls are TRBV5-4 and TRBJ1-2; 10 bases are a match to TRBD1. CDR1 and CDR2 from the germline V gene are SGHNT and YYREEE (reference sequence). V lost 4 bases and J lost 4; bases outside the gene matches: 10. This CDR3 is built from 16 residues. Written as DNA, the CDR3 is TGTGCCAGCAGCCCATCGACAGGGGGCAGGAGCTATGGCTACACCTTC. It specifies CASSPSTGGRSYGYTF. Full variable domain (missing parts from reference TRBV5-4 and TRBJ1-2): ETGVTQSPTHLIKTRGQQVTLRCSSQSGHNTVSWYQQALGQGPQFIFQYYREEENGRGNFPPRFSGLQFPNYSSELNVNALELDDSALYLCASSPSTGGRSYGYTFGSGTRLTVV.

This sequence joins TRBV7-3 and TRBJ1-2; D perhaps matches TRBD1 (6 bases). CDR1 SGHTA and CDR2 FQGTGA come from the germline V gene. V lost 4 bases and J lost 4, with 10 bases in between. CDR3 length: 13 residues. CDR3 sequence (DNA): TGTGCCAGCAGCTCCGGGGGCGGCTATGGCTACACCTTC. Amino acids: CASSSGGGYGYTF.

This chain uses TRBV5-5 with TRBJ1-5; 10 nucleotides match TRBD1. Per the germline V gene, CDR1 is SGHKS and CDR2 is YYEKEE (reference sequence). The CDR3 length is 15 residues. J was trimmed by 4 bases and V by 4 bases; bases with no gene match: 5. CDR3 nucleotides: TGTGCCAGCAGCCCTTGGACAGGGGGAAATCAGCCCCAGCATTTT. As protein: CASSPWTGGNQPQHF.

In DNA form, the CDR3 reads TGTGCCAGCCGGGACAGGGGGTTTAGAACGAATCAGCCCCAGCATTTT. Its protein product is CASRDRGFRTNQPQHF. The V gene is TRBV28, the J gene TRBJ1-5, with TRBD1 identical over 11 bases. The germline CDR1 and CDR2 sequences are MDHEN and SYDVKM. V lost 8 bases to trimming and J lost 4 bases; unmatched junction nucleotides: 10. This CDR3 is built from 16 residues. Variable domain in full (rest from reference TRBV28 and TRBJ1-5): DVKVTQSSRYLVKRTGEKVFLECVQDMDHENMFWYRQDPGLGLRLIYFSYDVKMKEKGDIPEGYSVSREKKERFSLILESASTNQTSMYLCASRDRGFRTNQPQHFGDGTRLSIL.

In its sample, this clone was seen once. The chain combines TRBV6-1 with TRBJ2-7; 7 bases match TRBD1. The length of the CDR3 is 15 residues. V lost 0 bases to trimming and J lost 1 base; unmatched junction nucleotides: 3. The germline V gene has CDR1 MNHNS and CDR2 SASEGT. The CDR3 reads CASSEAWGQSYEQYV. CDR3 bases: TGTGCCAGCAGTGAAGCTTGGGGACAGTCCTACGAGCAGTACGTC.

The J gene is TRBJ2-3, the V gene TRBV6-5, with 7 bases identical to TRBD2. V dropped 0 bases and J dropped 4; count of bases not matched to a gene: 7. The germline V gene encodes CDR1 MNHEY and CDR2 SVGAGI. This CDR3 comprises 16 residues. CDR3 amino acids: CASSYSGLVGSDTQYF. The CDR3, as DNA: TGTGCCAGCAGTTACTCAGGACTAGTCGGTTCAGATACGCAGTATTTT.

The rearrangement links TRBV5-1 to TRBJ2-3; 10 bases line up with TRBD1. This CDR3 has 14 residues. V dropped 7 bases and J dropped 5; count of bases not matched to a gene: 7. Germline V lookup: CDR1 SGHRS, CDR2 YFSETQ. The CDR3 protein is CASDRTGGGDTQYF. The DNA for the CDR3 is TGCGCCAGCGACCGGACAGGGGGTGGAGATACGCAGTATTTT.

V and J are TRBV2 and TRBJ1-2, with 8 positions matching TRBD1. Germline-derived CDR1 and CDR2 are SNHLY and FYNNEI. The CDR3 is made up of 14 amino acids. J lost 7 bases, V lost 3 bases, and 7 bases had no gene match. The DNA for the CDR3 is TGTGCCAGCAGTGACCGGACAGGGAGGTCTGGCTACACCTTC. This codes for CASSDRTGRSGYTF.

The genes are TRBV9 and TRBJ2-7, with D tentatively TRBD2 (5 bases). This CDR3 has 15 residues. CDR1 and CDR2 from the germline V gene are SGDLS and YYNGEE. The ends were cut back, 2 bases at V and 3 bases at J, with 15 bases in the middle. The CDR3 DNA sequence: TGTGCCAGCAGCGTGATCGAGGGTAGGTGCTACGAGCAGTACGTC. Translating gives CASSVIEGRCYEQYV.

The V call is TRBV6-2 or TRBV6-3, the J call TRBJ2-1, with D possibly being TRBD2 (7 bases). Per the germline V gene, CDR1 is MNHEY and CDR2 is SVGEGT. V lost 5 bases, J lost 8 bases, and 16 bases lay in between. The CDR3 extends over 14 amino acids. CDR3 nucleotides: TGTGCCAGCAGTAATGGGGGGGCGGTCTATGAGCAGTTCTTC. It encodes CASSNGGAVYEQFF.

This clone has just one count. This CDR3 reads CASSIGRVTSGNTIYF. CDR3 DNA sequence: TGTGCCAGTAGTATAGGCAGGGTTACCTCTGGAAACACCATATATTTT. The chain carries TRBV19 and TRBJ1-3; perhaps TRBD1 as D (5 bases). From germline, CDR1 is LNHDA and CDR2 SQIVND (reference sequence). The CDR3 consists of 16 residues. Trimming took off 1 base at V and 0 bases at J, with 10 bases between the two ends. Full variable domain (rest looked up from reference TRBV19 and TRBJ1-3): DGGITQSPKYLFRKEGQNVTLSCEQNLNHDAMYWYRQDPGQGLRLIYYSQIVNDFQKGDIAEGYSVSREKKESFPLTVTSAQKNPTAFYLCASSIGRVTSGNTIYFGEGSWLTVV.

CDR3 residues: CASSIDGSNQPQHF. The CDR3 DNA reads as TGCGCCAGCAGCATTGACGGTAGCAATCAGCCCCAGCATTTT. J is TRBJ1-5 and V is TRBV5-1; no firm D call. Trimming removed 4 bases from V and 0 bases from J, with 8 bases in between. Germline values: CDR1 SGHRS, CDR2 YFSETQ. This CDR3 has 14 amino acids.